What follows are 24 T cell receptor beta chains derived from one specimen sequenced in a study of CD8+CD57+ T cells in acquired aplastic anemia. Patients chosen for sequencing had CD8+CD57+ cells that had expanded, as shown by flow cytometry. Genomic DNA provided the template from which TCR beta VDJ and CDR3 profiles were obtained. MiXCR, applied by TCRdb to the reads, yields one record per CDR3 protein. The table includes roughly 220,000 distinct CDR3 sequences, 60% to 80% detected once. The sequenced sample consisted of sorted CD4+, CD8+, or CD8+CD57+ T cells (not recorded which) from PBMCs. The source is a human donor with aplastic anemia.

This clonotype was seen a handful of times. A junction boundary mismatches the germline segment, possibly from a read error. This rearrangement joins TRBV28 to TRBJ2-2; D gene unclear. This CDR3 has 13 amino acids. Germline lookup yields CDR1 MDHEN and CDR2 SYDVKM. As DNA, the CDR3 is TGTGCCACCAGTGATTTAGGGTCTGGGGAGCTGTTTTTT. Its translation is CATSDLGSGELFF.

The chain employs TRBV10-2 and TRBJ1-2; D might be TRBD1 (5 bases). The V and J ends lost 8 bases and 0 bases respectively, with 25 bases between them. Germline CDR1 and CDR2: WSHSY and SAAADI. The CDR3 is made up of 18 amino acids. The CDR3 loop reads CASGGQGGRGLSNYGYTF. The CDR3 DNA is TGCGCCAGCGGCGGCCAGGGCGGACGAGGGCTATCTAACTATGGCTACACCTTC.

Notes on this clonotype: Compared with germline, one end of the junction differs, possibly owing to a read error. This rearrangement joins TRBV15 to TRBJ2-7; D tentatively reads TRBD1 or TRBD2 (5 bases each). This CDR3 has 12 residues. In germline, CDR1 is LNHNV, CDR2 YYDKDF (reference sequence). The CDR3 loop is CATNRGTGEQYF. The CDR3 DNA follows: TGTGCCACCAACAGAGGGACGGGCGAGCAGTACTTC.

This clonotype occurred a few times. The chain joins TRBV2 to TRBJ1-2; the D is unclear. This CDR3 spans 16 amino acids. V was clipped by 0 bases and J by 5 bases, with 16 bases between them. Per the germline V gene, CDR1 is SNHLY and CDR2 is FYNNEI. Here the CDR3 DNA reads TGTGCCAGCAGTGAAGCTGGAGGGCTGCCAGGTTATGGCTACACCTTC. Protein: CASSEAGGLPGYGYTF.

This clonotype occurred many times. V usage is TRBV20-1 and J usage is TRBJ1-3; TRBD1 is a possible D gene (6 bases). The CDR3 loop spans 14 amino acids. V lost 6 bases and J lost 0, with 12 bases in between. Germline CDR1 and CDR2: DFQATT and SNEGSKA (reference sequence). CDR3 loop: CSAMGQNSGNTIYF. CDR3 coding DNA: TGCAGTGCCATGGGACAAAACTCTGGAAACACCATATATTTT.

The rearrangement uses TRBV2 and TRBJ1-6, with a tentative D call TRBD1 (6 bases). CDR1 is SNHLY and CDR2 is FYNNEI in the germline V gene. V was trimmed by 5 bases and J by 6 bases, leaving 11 bases between them. The CDR3 totals 14 residues. The CDR3 loop is CASSPRQANSPLHF. DNA of the CDR3: TGTGCCAGCAGTCCTAGACAGGCTAATTCACCCCTCCACTTT.

V gene TRBV20-1 combines with J gene TRBJ2-5, with 9 positions matching TRBD1. The CDR3 runs to 14 residues. The V segment lost 0 bases and the J segment 7 bases; nucleotides outside the gene matches: 6. Germline CDR1 reads DFQATT; CDR2 reads SNEGSKA (reference sequence). The CDR3 loop is CSARDEQGAPTQYF. As DNA, the CDR3 is TGCAGTGCTAGAGATGAACAGGGGGCCCCGACCCAGTACTTC.

The chain couples TRBV25-1 to TRBJ2-1, with 9 bases that match TRBD1. Losses at the gene ends were 10 bases for V and 2 bases for J; bases not matched to a gene: 6. CDR1 and CDR2 (germline): MGHDK, SYGVNS. The CDR3 has 14 residues. The DNA of the CDR3 is TGTGCCACCTCGGGACAGGGACCCTACAATGAGCAGTTCTTC. Translating gives CATSGQGPYNEQFF.

The chain uses TRBV29-1 and TRBJ1-6, with D uncertain. The CDR3 loop spans 13 amino acids. Trimming took 5 bases from V and 7 from J, leaving 12 bases between them. CDR1 is SQVTM, CDR2 ANQGSEA, per germline. The DNA of the CDR3 is TGCAGCGTTCGATGGGGATCCAATTCACCCCTCCACTTT. This codes for CSVRWGSNSPLHF.

This rearrangement joins TRBV2 to TRBJ1-1; D not certain. The CDR3 spans 13 residues. In germline, CDR1 is SNHLY, CDR2 FYNNEI. V was trimmed by 4 bases and J by 13 bases, leaving 19 bases between them. This CDR3 is CASSGGSHREGFF. CDR3 coding DNA: TGTGCCAGCAGTGGGGGTTCCCACAGAGAGGGTTTCTTT.

The rearrangement joins TRBV5-1 to TRBJ2-3; unclear D gene. This CDR3 region has 13 residues. V was clipped by 0 bases and J by 6 bases, with 8 bases between them. Germline CDR1 and CDR2: SGHRS and YFSETQ. DNA for the CDR3: TGCGCCAGCAGCTTGGCCTGGCGTGATACGCAGTATTTT. As protein: CASSLAWRDTQYF.

The chain links TRBV29-1 to TRBJ2-5; D remains ambiguous. The CDR3 covers 13 residues. The germline V gene has CDR1 SQVTM and CDR2 ANQGSEA. Trimming left V 5 bases short and J 5 bases short, with 15 bases between. CDR3 coding DNA: TGCAGCGTTATGGGCCAAACCCGGGAGACCCAGTACTTC. Translating it yields CSVMGQTRETQYF.

In DNA form, the CDR3 reads TGTGCCAGCAGCTTGGCCCAGATTCCTGGAAACACCATATATTTT. Translation: CASSLAQIPGNTIYF. The rearrangement uses TRBV5-8 and TRBJ1-3; D remains ambiguous. This CDR3 is 15 amino acids long. CDR1 and CDR2 (germline): SGHTS, YDEGEE. The V and J ends lost 0 bases and 2 bases respectively, with 9 bases between them.

This chain joins TRBV15 and TRBJ2-5; the match to TRBD1 covers 10 bases. This CDR3 has 16 residues. Germline loops: CDR1 LNHNV, CDR2 YYDKDF (reference sequence). The J segment lost 5 bases and the V segment lost 2 bases, leaving 8 bases of the junction unmatched. The DNA of the CDR3 is TGTGCCACCAGCAGAAGACAGGGGGCTAGGGTGGAGACCCAGTACTTC. Its protein product is CATSRRQGARVETQYF.

Only a few counts were recorded for this clonotype. The rearrangement uses TRBV2 and TRBJ1-1; no firm D call. This CDR3 is 12 amino acids long. Germline CDR1 and CDR2: SNHLY and FYNNEI. V shed 6 bases and J shed 9 bases, with 14 bases lying between them. The CDR3 sequence is CASSGEALKAFF. The DNA of the CDR3 is TGTGCCAGCAGCGGAGAAGCCTTGAAAGCTTTCTTT.

The V call is TRBV20-1, the J call TRBJ1-2, with D uncertain. Germline V gene lookup returns CDR1 DFQATT and CDR2 SNEGSKA (reference sequence). The V end lost 4 bases, the J end lost 2 bases, and 8 bases lay between the germline ends. The CDR3 is 12 residues long. The CDR3 nucleotides are TGCAGTGCTAAGCCGGGGAACTATGGCTACACCTTC. Encoded protein: CSAKPGNYGYTF.

This clonotype occurred a few times. This chain uses TRBV10-3 with TRBJ2-3; D call uncertain. Trimming pared 7 bases from V and 0 bases from J, leaving 8 bases between. This CDR3 has 13 amino acids. Germline values: CDR1 ENHRY, CDR2 SYGVKD. The DNA for the CDR3 is TGTGCCATCACCCCTGGCAGCACAGATACGCAGTATTTT. Translating gives CAITPGSTDTQYF.

For the CDR3, the DNA is TGTGCCAGCAGCCAGCCAGGGAGGCCAGATACGCAGTATTTT. Translation gives CASSQPGRPDTQYF. The genes are TRBV7-9 and TRBJ2-3, with D possibly matching TRBD2 (6 bases). Germline loops: CDR1 SEHNR, CDR2 FQNEAQ (reference sequence). The CDR3 sequence is 14 residues long. The V gene lost 5 bases and the J gene lost 4 bases, with 13 bases spanning the gap.

This sequence joins TRBV20-1 and TRBJ2-7; 13 bases match TRBD2. The J segment lost 7 bases and the V segment lost 2 bases, leaving 8 bases of the junction unmatched. The CDR3 is 15 residues long. Germline CDR1 reads DFQATT; CDR2 reads SNEGSKA (reference sequence). CDR3 loop: CSARTPTSGRSEQYF. The CDR3 nucleotides read TGCAGTGCTAGAACGCCGACTAGCGGGAGGAGTGAGCAGTACTTC.

There are a few counts of this clonotype. This chain links TRBV25-1 with TRBJ2-1, with D perhaps given as TRBD1 or TRBD2 (5 bases each). Germline assignment: CDR1 MGHDK and CDR2 SYGVNS. This CDR3 has 12 residues. V shed 6 bases and J shed 7 bases, with 10 bases lying between them. The DNA for the CDR3 is TGTGCCAGCAGCCGAGGGGAGAATGAGCAGTTCTTC. Its translation is CASSRGENEQFF.

V usage is TRBV6-6 and J usage is TRBJ2-7; D remains ambiguous. CDR1 and CDR2 (germline): MNHNY, SVGAGI (reference sequence). The CDR3 spans 12 residues. Trimming took 7 bases from V and 3 from J, leaving 10 bases between them. CDR3 amino acids: CASMRGGYEQYF. CDR3 coding DNA: TGTGCCAGCATGCGCGGCGGCTACGAGCAGTACTTC.

V gene TRBV24-1 combines with J gene TRBJ1-5; 8 nucleotides match TRBD1. V lost 5 bases to trimming and J lost 4 bases; unmatched junction nucleotides: 3. The CDR3 totals 14 residues. Germline-derived CDR1 and CDR2 are KGHDR and SFDVKD. This chain's CDR3 is CATSAGGRNQPQHF. CDR3 sequence (DNA): TGTGCCACCAGTGCAGGGGGCCGTAATCAGCCCCAGCATTTT.

There are a few counts of this clonotype. The chain combines TRBV7-2 with TRBJ1-2, with 10 bases fitting TRBD1. The CDR3 is 18 residues long. The germline V gene has CDR1 SGHTA and CDR2 FQGNSA. Trimming at V came to 0 bases and at J to 4 bases, leaving 11 bases not matched to a gene. The CDR3 region is CASSLAMFRDRGAYGYTF. In DNA, the CDR3 is TGTGCCAGCAGCTTAGCGATGTTCCGGGACAGGGGCGCCTATGGCTACACCTTC.

The chain recombines TRBV24-1 with TRBJ2-1, with 9 bases aligning to TRBD2. The CDR3 spans 17 residues. Germline values: CDR1 KGHDR, CDR2 SFDVKD. With 8 bases clipped from V and 4 bases from J, the junction kept 14 bases outside the gene matches. In DNA, the CDR3 is TGTGCCACCATGCGGGGGGGCCATAGTGGACATTACAATGAGCAGTTCTTC. Amino acid sequence: CATMRGGHSGHYNEQFF.